Following are 14 T cell receptor beta chains from one sample sequenced in a study of regulatory T cells in long-lasting Graves disease. The time point: newly diagnosed GD, antithyroid drugs for less than 3 months. PBMC-derived RNA was used for the TCR library. CDR3-region Arm-PCR and iRepertoire HTBI primers produced the TCR beta libraries. One entry per CDR3 protein, called by TCRdb with MiXCR from the multiplex PCR reads. The sample comprises over 500,000 distinct CDR3 sequences, 16% of which are singletons, and around 12% rests with the top ten. In addition, the sample was reused for a study of T cells in Graves' hyperthyroidism and ophthalmopathy.

The input for sequencing was peripheral blood mononuclear cells (PBMCs), taken at new diagnosis, from a patient treated with antithyroid drugs. Source of these receptors: a man between 18 and 29 years old with Graves disease.

This clonotype was seen many times. The chain couples TRBV7-9 to TRBJ2-1; D is undetermined. CDR3 size: 14 residues. The germline V gene encodes CDR1 SEHNR and CDR2 FQNEAQ (reference sequence). V lost 5 bases, J lost 8 bases, and 16 bases lay in between. CDR3 region: CASSPTRDSYEQFF. The CDR3 DNA reads as TGTGCCAGCAGCCCGACCCGTGACTCGTATGAGCAGTTCTTC.

Only a few counts were recorded for this clonotype. This chain links TRBV5-5 with TRBJ2-5; D may be TRBD1 (6 bases). Trimming shortened V by 1 base and J by 8 bases, and 15 bases separated the two germline ends. From germline, CDR1 is SGHKS and CDR2 YYEKEE (reference sequence). CDR3 length: 14 amino acids. The CDR3 DNA reads as TGTGCCAGCAGCTTGAGTCACAGGGCCGGAACCCAGTACTTC. Translation gives CASSLSHRAGTQYF.

This clonotype was seen many times. The chain recombines TRBV28 with TRBJ2-3, with 10 positions matching TRBD1. Germline lookup yields CDR1 MDHEN and CDR2 SYDVKM. The CDR3 is 16 amino acids. Losses at the gene ends were 4 bases for V and 2 bases for J; bases not matched to a gene: 6. The CDR3 DNA reads TGTGCCAGCAGTTGGGTTGGGACAGGGGACACAGATACGCAGTATTTT. Translating gives CASSWVGTGDTDTQYF. Full variable domain (outside the CDR3, taken from reference TRBV28 and TRBJ2-3): DVKVTQSSRYLVKRTGEKVFLECVQDMDHENMFWYRQDPGLGLRLIYFSYDVKMKEKGDIPEGYSVSREKKERFSLILESASTNQTSMYLCASSWVGTGDTDTQYFGPGTRLTVL.

In its sample, this clonotype was seen many times. This chain connects TRBV7-2 to TRBJ2-7; 8 bases are a match to TRBD2. Germline lookup yields CDR1 SGHTA and CDR2 FQGNSA. The CDR3 covers 15 residues. V shed 1 base, J shed 4 bases, and the junction held 6 bases outside the gene matches. In nucleotides, the CDR3 is TGTGCCAGCAGCTTAGAACCAGCGGGAGTATACGAGCAGTACTTC. Its protein product is CASSLEPAGVYEQYF.

About this clonotype itself: This may be a read error: a much more frequent sequence differs by one nucleotide. The genes are TRBV7-8 and TRBJ2-1, with TRBD2 identical over 13 bases. The CDR3 covers 17 residues. In germline, CDR1 is SGHVS, CDR2 FQNEAQ. The junction had 12 bases not matched to a gene; V was cut back by 5 bases and J by 8 bases. The CDR3 loop is CASSTPLAGGPRDEQFF. The CDR3 nucleotides read TGTGCCAGCAGCACCCCACTAGCGGGAGGGCCCCGGGATGAGCAGTTCTTC.

CDR3 residues: CASSELGGQSTEAFF. As DNA, the CDR3 is TGTGCCAGCAGTGAACTTGGGGGTCAATCCACTGAAGCTTTCTTT. V is TRBV2 and J is TRBJ1-1; tentatively, D is TRBD1 (5 bases). Deletions cut 2 bases from V and 4 bases from J, with 14 bases between. CDR3 length: 15 residues. Germline values: CDR1 SNHLY, CDR2 FYNNEI.

This clonotype has only a few counts. V gene TRBV20-1 combines with J gene TRBJ1-1, with D possibly TRBD1 on 6 matching bases. Trimming removed 2 bases at V and 4 bases at J, with 8 bases between. This CDR3 has 12 amino acids. CDR1 and CDR2 from the germline V gene are DFQATT and SNEGSKA (reference sequence). The CDR3 loop reads CSARTGSTEAFF. The CDR3 nucleotides read TGCAGTGCTAGAACAGGGAGCACTGAAGCTTTCTTT.

In its sample, this clonotype was seen a few times. The chain carries TRBV30 and TRBJ1-6; D remains unclear. The V gene's germline CDR1 is GTSNPN and CDR2 SVGIG (reference sequence). This CDR3 contains 15 residues. With 2 bases removed from V and 10 bases from J, the gap between germline ends came to 18 bases. CDR3 sequence: CAWSLVGKAFSPLHF. The DNA of the CDR3 is TGTGCCTGGAGTCTCGTGGGAAAAGCCTTCTCACCCCTCCACTTT. Filled out from reference TRBV30 and TRBJ1-6, the complete variable domain reads SQTIHQWPATLVQPVGSPLSLECTVEGTSNPNLYWYRQAAGRGLQLLFYSVGIGQISSEVPQNLSASRPQDRQFILSSKKLLLSDSGFYLCAWSLVGKAFSPLHFGNGTRLTVT.

This chain links TRBV9 with TRBJ2-2; the D gene is possibly TRBD2 (6 bases). This CDR3 is 16 amino acids long. Germline loops: CDR1 SGDLS, CDR2 YYNGEE. Trimming removed 0 bases from V and 6 bases from J, with 15 bases in between. CDR3: CASSVAYRGGAGELFF. In DNA, the CDR3 is TGTGCCAGCAGCGTAGCATACAGAGGCGGGGCCGGGGAGCTGTTTTTT.

This clonotype has a count of ten or more. The chain recombines TRBV24-1 with TRBJ2-1; possible D gene TRBD2, 6 bases. The CDR3 runs to 15 residues. The ends were cut back, 5 bases at V and 7 bases at J, with 17 bases in the middle. The germline CDR1 and CDR2 sequences are KGHDR and SFDVKD. The CDR3 here is CATSGSGLAGNEQFF. CDR3 nucleotide sequence: TGTGCCACCAGTGGTTCGGGACTGGCGGGGAATGAGCAGTTCTTC.

This clonotype has a handful of counts. This chain joins TRBV4-1 and TRBJ2-7; 7 nucleotides align to TRBD1. This CDR3 has 17 amino acids. Germline assignment: CDR1 MGHRA and CDR2 YSYEKL. J lost 2 bases, V lost 0 bases, and 10 bases had no gene match. Written as DNA, the CDR3 is TGCGCCAGCAGCCAAGATCAGGGGACAGTAGCCGCCTACGAGCAGTACTTC. Its protein is CASSQDQGTVAAYEQYF.

The chain recombines TRBV10-3 with TRBJ2-1; TRBD2 matches 14 bases. The length of the CDR3 is 18 residues. The ends lost 2 bases at V and 2 bases at J; junction bases unmatched: 5. The V gene's germline CDR1 is ENHRY and CDR2 SYGVKD. As DNA, the CDR3 is TGTGCCATCAGTGAGGGGACTAGCGGGAGTTCAGCCTACAATGAGCAGTTCTTC. Translation gives CAISEGTSGSSAYNEQFF.

This clonotype was found a few times. The chain uses TRBV27 and TRBJ1-1, with TRBD1 as a possible D gene (5 bases). The length of the CDR3 is 15 residues. The V gene's germline CDR1 is MNHEY and CDR2 SMNVEV (reference sequence). The V and J ends lost 5 bases and 0 bases respectively, with 13 bases between them. As DNA, the CDR3 is TGTGCCAGCAGTGCCTTTCGGGGGATGAACACTGAAGCTTTCTTT. Protein sequence: CASSAFRGMNTEAFF.

This clonotype appeared many times. J is TRBJ2-1 and V is TRBV5-1, with D perhaps TRBD1 or TRBD2 (5 bases each). CDR3 length: 14 residues. The germline CDR1 and CDR2 sequences are SGHRS and YFSETQ. The ends were cut back, 0 bases at V and 3 bases at J, with 7 bases in the middle. CDR3 residues: CASSLGGVYNEQFF. CDR3 DNA sequence: TGCGCCAGCAGCTTGGGAGGGGTCTACAATGAGCAGTTCTTC.